The 10 T cell receptor beta chains listed next were all sequenced from one sample in a study of T cell repertoires in cytomegalovirus infection. These receptors' antigens are unknown. TCRdb redid the calling of the reads with MiXCR, one entry per CDR3 protein. The sample carries about 220,000 distinct CDR3 sequences, around 35% recorded once. This sample comprised CD8+ T cells from cultured PBMCs, obtained from culture after CMV antigen stimulation. These receptors were obtained from a human donor in good health (CMV status not recorded). Some clones in this sample may be carry-over from other donors' samples.

The V gene is TRBV7-3, the J gene TRBJ2-5; unclear D gene. CDR1 and CDR2 (germline): SGHTA, FQGTGA. CDR3 length: 11 amino acids. V was clipped by 7 bases and J by 0 bases, with 3 bases between them. CDR3 region: CASKYQETQYF. The CDR3 bases are TGTGCCAGCAAGTACCAAGAGACCCAGTACTTC. The entire variable domain, with the rest obtained from reference TRBV7-3 and TRBJ2-5, is as follows: GAGVSQTPSNKVTEKGKYVELRCDPISGHTALYWYRQSLGQGPEFLIYFQGTGAADDSGLPNDRFFAVRPEGSVSTLKIQRTERGDSAVYLCASKYQETQYFGPGTRLLVL.

V is TRBV9 and J is TRBJ2-3; D is perhaps TRBD1 (5 bases). There are 15 residues in the CDR3. Deletions cut 2 bases from V and 2 bases from J, with 12 bases between. Germline values: CDR1 SGDLS, CDR2 YYNGEE. The CDR3 region has the DNA TGTGCCAGCAGCGTTAGGGGCCAAAACACAGATACGCAGTATTTT. This sequence encodes CASSVRGQNTDTQYF.

V and J are TRBV20-1 and TRBJ1-1; D remains unclear. This CDR3 has 15 residues. Germline V gene data show CDR1 as DFQATT and CDR2 as SNEGSKA (reference sequence). V was pared by 4 bases and J by 0 bases, with 15 bases between. The CDR3 reads CSAKGGVSMNTEAFF. DNA of the CDR3: TGCAGTGCTAAGGGCGGGGTGTCAATGAACACTGAAGCTTTCTTT.

The table lists this clonotype with a count of one. The chain has TRBV5-4 and TRBJ2-7; 7 nucleotides agree with TRBD1. With V trimmed by 4 bases and J by 3 bases, 16 bases remained unmatched. The germline V gene has CDR1 SGHNT and CDR2 YYREEE (reference sequence). The CDR3 covers 17 residues. CDR3 sequence: CASSPGSPGQIVYEQYF. CDR3 bases: TGTGCCAGCAGCCCCGGCTCTCCGGGACAGATAGTCTACGAGCAGTACTTC. Complete variable domain (other parts from reference TRBV5-4 and TRBJ2-7): ETGVTQSPTHLIKTRGQQVTLRCSSQSGHNTVSWYQQALGQGPQFIFQYYREEENGRGNFPPRFSGLQFPNYSSELNVNALELDDSALYLCASSPGSPGQIVYEQYFGPGTRLTVT.

The rearrangement joins TRBV11-2 to TRBJ2-1; 10 nucleotides match TRBD2. V gave up 1 base and J gave up 8 bases; unmatched junction bases: 5. The germline gives CDR1 SGHAT, CDR2 FQNNGV. The CDR3 has 15 amino acids. DNA of the CDR3: TGTGCCAGCAGCTTAGGGGCTAGCGGGAGTGATGAGCAGTTCTTC. It yields the protein CASSLGASGSDEQFF.

This clonotype appeared a few times. The chain combines TRBV4-2 with TRBJ1-3; D is unclear. The CDR3 is 16 amino acids. Germline V gene lookup returns CDR1 LGHNA and CDR2 YNFKEQ. Trimming took off 0 bases at V and 0 bases at J, with 9 bases between the two ends. CDR3 in amino acids: CASSQDRTVSGNTIYF. The CDR3 DNA follows: TGTGCCAGCAGCCAAGATCGGACGGTCTCTGGAAACACCATATATTTT.

This clonotype was counted between two and nine times. This chain links TRBV24-1 with TRBJ2-1, with 7 bases aligning to TRBD2. Germline V gene data show CDR1 as KGHDR and CDR2 as SFDVKD. CDR3 length: 16 amino acids. V dropped 0 bases and J dropped 10; count of bases not matched to a gene: 11. The CDR3 reads CATSDLSGTQISEQFF. The CDR3 bases are TGTGCCACCAGTGATTTGAGCGGGACCCAAATATCGGAGCAGTTCTTC.

In this sample, this clonotype turned up once. The J gene is TRBJ2-5, the V gene TRBV7-8, with 9 nucleotides matching TRBD1. CDR1 and CDR2 (germline): SGHVS, FQNEAQ. The V segment lost 5 bases and the J segment 6 bases; nucleotides outside the gene matches: 7. This CDR3 region has 14 residues. The CDR3 coding sequence is TGTGCCAGCAGCCCGCGGGACAGGGCAAAGACCCAGTACTTC. This codes for CASSPRDRAKTQYF.

This clonotype was counted only a few times. The J gene is TRBJ2-5, the V gene TRBV7-9; D is possibly TRBD2 (6 bases). Germline V gene data show CDR1 as SEHNR and CDR2 as FQNEAQ (reference sequence). This CDR3 comprises 15 residues. V was pared by 1 base and J by 5 bases, with 14 bases between. The CDR3 loop is CASSLVVGSGETQYF. As DNA, the CDR3 is TGTGCCAGCAGCTTAGTAGTCGGTAGCGGCGAGACCCAGTACTTC.

This clonotype occurred many times. V usage is TRBV12-3 or TRBV12-4 and J usage is TRBJ2-1; 7 bases line up with TRBD2. CDR3 length: 15 amino acids. With V trimmed by 7 bases and J by 4 bases, 10 bases remained unmatched. In DNA form, the CDR3 reads TGTGCCAGCACCTTAGGTGGGGGGGGATACAATGAGCAGTTCTTC. This codes for CASTLGGGGYNEQFF.